The 15 T cell receptor beta chains given below trace back to one sample, sequenced in a study of OX40 agonist ivuxolimab in advanced cancers. TCRdb keeps only in-frame clones here, not all; method: immunoSEQ multiplex PCR. The profile shows under 35,000 clones, more than 75% of them singletons. The input for sequencing was CD4+ or CD8+ T cells sorted from blood, taken in a trial of the OX40 agonist ivuxolimab. The receptor set was obtained from an adult with an advanced solid tumor such as melanoma, head and neck, liver or kidney cancer.

The sample holds a few counts of this clone. The gene calls are TRBV5-1 and TRBJ2-5; a weak D match, TRBD1 (6 bases). The V gene lost 4 bases and the J gene lost 0 bases, with 16 bases spanning the gap. CDR1 SGHRS and CDR2 YFSETQ come from the germline V gene. CDR3 length equals 16 residues. The CDR3 DNA sequence: TGCGCCAGCAGCCTCTCGGACAGTCCTTACCAAGAGACCCAGTACTTC. Protein product: CASSLSDSPYQETQYF.

The J gene is TRBJ1-5, the V gene TRBV7-2; D call uncertain. The CDR3 covers 12 residues. Germline V gives CDR1 SGHTA, CDR2 FQGNSA. V was trimmed by 1 base and J by 6 bases, leaving 4 bases between them. CDR3 region: CASSLGFQPQHF. Written as DNA, the CDR3 is TGTGCCAGCAGCTTAGGCTTTCAGCCCCAGCATTTT.

The chain is built from TRBV6-1 and TRBJ2-4; TRBD1 or TRBD2 may be the D gene (5 bases each). V shed 8 bases and J shed 7 bases, with 12 bases lying between them. Germline V gene data show CDR1 as MNHNS and CDR2 as SASEGT. This CDR3 contains 12 residues. CDR3 nucleotides: TGTGCCAGCCACTCCGGGACGAACATTCAGTACTTC. This sequence encodes CASHSGTNIQYF.

This clone was seen only a few times. The genes are TRBV4-1 and TRBJ2-5, with 11 bases that match TRBD2. Unmatched junction bases numbered 8, after V lost 6 bases and J lost 2 bases. Per the germline V gene, CDR1 is MGHRA and CDR2 is YSYEKL. The CDR3 spans 16 residues. CDR3 amino acids: CASRRIAGGRQETQYF. The CDR3 bases are TGCGCCAGCAGACGGATAGCGGGAGGGCGGCAAGAGACCCAGTACTTC.

The V call is TRBV30, the J call TRBJ1-3, with D possibly matching TRBD1 (5 bases). The germline CDR1 and CDR2 sequences are GTSNPN and SVGIG (reference sequence). V lost 2 bases, J lost 0 bases, and 11 bases lay in between. This CDR3 spans 15 amino acids. The CDR3 DNA reads TGTGCCTGGAGTTGGGGACGGATCTCTGGAAACACCATATATTTT. This codes for CAWSWGRISGNTIYF.

V gene TRBV6-6 combines with J gene TRBJ2-7, with a possible D match to TRBD2 (6 bases). This CDR3 has 14 residues. Trimming removed 4 bases at V and 0 bases at J, with 10 bases between. Germline V lookup: CDR1 MNHNY, CDR2 SVGAGI (reference sequence). Here the CDR3 DNA reads TGTGCCAGCAGTTCAGGAGGGACCTCCTACGAGCAGTACTTC. It is translated as CASSSGGTSYEQYF.

V is TRBV11-2 and J is TRBJ2-1; 9 positions agree with TRBD1. The trim removed 3 bases at V and 4 bases at J, leaving 1 base unmatched. The germline gives CDR1 SGHAT, CDR2 FQNNGV. The CDR3 length is 14 residues. The CDR3 coding sequence is TGTGCCAGCAGCTTCGGGACAGGGTACAATGAGCAGTTCTTC. Its translation: CASSFGTGYNEQFF.

This sequence joins TRBV7-3 and TRBJ2-3, with TRBD1 identical over 9 bases. With 2 bases clipped from V and 2 bases from J, the junction kept 2 bases outside the gene matches. The CDR3 loop spans 15 amino acids. Looked up from germline, CDR1 is SGHTA and CDR2 is FQGTGA. The CDR3 is CASSLGTGFTDTQYF. Here the CDR3 DNA reads TGTGCCAGCAGCTTAGGGACAGGGTTCACAGATACGCAGTATTTT.

The chain combines TRBV29-1 with TRBJ2-5; D gene uncertain. The CDR3 extends over 13 amino acids. The V and J ends lost 1 base and 5 bases respectively, with 11 bases between them. The germline gives CDR1 SQVTM, CDR2 ANQGSEA. CDR3 region: CSVEGHYKETQYF. DNA of the CDR3: TGCAGCGTTGAAGGGCATTATAAGGAGACCCAGTACTTC.

This chain joins TRBV5-4 and TRBJ2-1; D not certain. The CDR3 length is 15 residues. The germline CDR1 and CDR2 sequences are SGHNT and YYREEE (reference sequence). V gave up 3 bases and J gave up 0 bases, with 10 bases separating them. This CDR3 reads CASSSDSSSYNEQFF. In DNA form, the CDR3 reads TGTGCCAGCAGCTCCGACTCGAGCTCCTACAATGAGCAGTTCTTC.

This chain connects TRBV7-2 to TRBJ1-4; 8 nucleotides match TRBD1. CDR3 length: 15 residues. CDR1 and CDR2 (germline): SGHTA, FQGNSA. V dropped 5 bases and J dropped 7; count of bases not matched to a gene: 9. CDR3 sequence reads: CASSGTGGMAEKLFF. CDR3 DNA sequence: TGTGCCAGCAGCGGAACAGGGGGTATGGCTGAAAAACTGTTTTTT.

The chain carries TRBV19 and TRBJ2-1; tentative D call: TRBD2 (6 bases). The CDR3 runs to 14 residues. V dropped 9 bases and J dropped 9 bases, with 21 bases sitting between them. Germline V CDR1 and CDR2: LNHDA, SQIVND (reference sequence). CDR3 loop: CASGGKKWVGEQFF. The CDR3 bases are TGTGCCAGCGGGGGAAAGAAGTGGGTGGGTGAGCAGTTCTTC.

V usage is TRBV7-3 and J usage is TRBJ2-2; D is uncertain. This CDR3 is 13 amino acids long. Looked up from germline, CDR1 is SGHTA and CDR2 is FQGTGA. V was shortened by 5 bases and J by 4 bases, with 8 bases between the two germline ends. In DNA form, the CDR3 reads TGTGCCAGCAGCCTTCTGGGCACCGGGGAGCTGTTTTTT. This encodes CASSLLGTGELFF. The variable domain in full, completed from reference TRBV7-3 and TRBJ2-2, reads GAGVSQTPSNKVTEKGKYVELRCDPISGHTALYWYRQSLGQGPEFLIYFQGTGAADDSGLPNDRFFAVRPEGSVSTLKIQRTERGDSAVYLCASSLLGTGELFFGEGSRLTVL.

Here the CDR3 reads CASSGQGLRNQPQHF. CDR3 DNA: TGTGCCAGCAGCGGTCAGGGTTTGCGCAATCAGCCCCAGCATTTT. This rearrangement joins TRBV9 to TRBJ1-5; D perhaps matches TRBD1 (5 bases). The CDR3 has 15 amino acids. The V end was cut by 3 bases, the J end by 2 bases, with 12 bases between. Germline V gene lookup returns CDR1 SGDLS and CDR2 YYNGEE.

The V and J genes are TRBV10-2 and TRBJ2-7; 8 positions agree with TRBD1. Losses at the gene ends were 4 bases for V and 5 bases for J; bases not matched to a gene: 7. The CDR3 loop spans 14 amino acids. CDR1 and CDR2 from the germline V gene are WSHSY and SAAADI. CDR3 coding DNA: TGCGCCAGCAGTGTAGGAGACAGGGGAAACGAGCAGTACTTC. Its protein is CASSVGDRGNEQYF.